This T cell receptor (beta chain) was sequenced in a study of shared clonotypes between healthy human individuals. The overall study: Every donor yielded three CD4 naive, three CD4 memory, two CD8 naive and one CD8 memory plate. Study outcomes and limitations: Sharing of clonotypes among donors was expected to vary with sequencing depth. Non-shared clonotypes had lower generation probabilities than those shared by all four donors.

For this clone: Its cognate antigen is unknown.

Every subset's genomic DNA went evenly onto several immunoSEQ plates. Produced via immunoSEQ multiplex PCR; TCRdb's table is partial and in-frame only. The repertoire holds some 2,000,000 clones, with around 95% as singletons. Germline V CDR1 and CDR2: SGHAT, FQNNGV. With 4 bases removed from V and 3 bases from J, the gap between germline ends came to 13 bases. There are 14 residues in the CDR3. V gene TRBV11-2 combines with J gene TRBJ2-7; TRBD2 is a possible D gene (6 bases). The sequenced sample consisted of naive CD4+ T cells sorted from blood. Subset denoted: CD45RA+ positively selected. The origin of this receptor is a man aged 18 to 29 in good health. CDR3 sequence (DNA): TGTGCCAGCAGCTCGGGACTGAAGAGCTACGAGCAGTACTTC. Protein sequence: CASSSGLKSYEQYF.